Below, 7 T cell receptor beta chains from the same sample are listed, as sequenced in a study of cytomegalovirus exposure and HLA in healthy donors (dated by TCRdb to 2015 to 2018). The method was the immunoSEQ multiplex PCR assay. For the multiplex PCR, a mixture combining 60 forward primers for TCR Vbeta segments and 13 reverse primers for TCR Jbeta segments was used. The source is immuneACCESS, and TCRdb retained only in-frame sequences with V and J called. Part of the clones is not carried over; for the studies checked, unresolved V genes explain less than half of this, and the remainder is unexplained. The sample records about 160,000 clones, around three quarters of which are singletons. 2% to 2.5% of the sample is held by the ten biggest clonotypes. The specimen sequenced was PBMCs. These receptors were taken from a man aged 35-49 years in good health and CMV-seronegative.

For the CDR3, the DNA is TGCGCCAGCAGCCCGCGACAGGTATCCCAAGAGACCCAGTACTTC. It is translated as CASSPRQVSQETQYF. The V gene is TRBV5-1, the J gene TRBJ2-5, with D tentatively TRBD1 (6 bases). Germline V lookup: CDR1 SGHRS, CDR2 YFSETQ. The CDR3 has 15 amino acids. Trimming cost V 4 bases and J 1 base, with 14 bases left between them. The full variable domain, its missing parts supplied by reference TRBV5-1 and TRBJ2-5, is KAGVTQTPRYLIKTRGQQVTLSCSPISGHRSVSWYQQTPGQGLQFLFEYFSETQRNKGNFPGRFSGRQFSNSRSEMNVSTLELGDSALYLCASSPRQVSQETQYFGPGTRLLVL.

This clone has a single count. This rearrangement joins TRBV30 to TRBJ1-2; tentative D call: TRBD1 (6 bases). This CDR3 region has 13 residues. From germline, CDR1 is GTSNPN and CDR2 SVGIG (reference sequence). Trimming shortened V by 0 bases and J by 4 bases, and 9 bases separated the two germline ends. The CDR3 loop is CAWSVQGSYGYTF. For the CDR3, the DNA is TGTGCCTGGAGTGTTCAGGGGAGCTATGGCTACACCTTC.

As for this clone: An end of the junction differs from the germline gene, which may be a read error. This chain uses TRBV7-9 with TRBJ1-5, with D unclear. There are 12 residues in the CDR3. Germline V gene sequence: CDR1 SEHNR, CDR2 FQNEAQ (reference sequence). The CDR3: CSSSFENQPQHF. The DNA of the CDR3 is TGTTCCAGCAGCTTCGAGAATCAGCCCCAGCATTTT.

V gene TRBV15 combines with J gene TRBJ2-7; 9 bases are a match to TRBD1. The CDR3 covers 14 residues. With 4 bases clipped from V and 5 bases from J, the junction kept 6 bases outside the gene matches. The germline V gene has CDR1 LNHNV and CDR2 YYDKDF (reference sequence). This CDR3 is CATSKPGQGDEQYF. DNA for the CDR3: TGTGCCACCAGCAAACCGGGACAGGGTGACGAGCAGTACTTC.

Note on this clone: Other DNA sequences in this sample translate to the same CDR3. The genes are TRBV6-1 and TRBJ2-7; D is uncertain. Germline-derived CDR1 and CDR2 are MNHNS and SASEGT. V lost 8 bases, J lost 4 bases, and 6 bases lay in between. This CDR3 is built from 10 residues. The CDR3 coding sequence is TGTGCCAGCGGGCAATACGAGCAGTACTTC. Translated: CASGQYEQYF.

This chain links TRBV6-5 with TRBJ2-7; TRBD1 agrees at 7 bases. Germline V gives CDR1 MNHEY, CDR2 SVGAGI. V lost 6 bases and J lost 3; bases outside the gene matches: 2. The CDR3 extends over 12 amino acids. For the CDR3, the DNA is TGTGCCAGCAGCCGACAGGGCTACGAGCAGTACTTC. This codes for CASSRQGYEQYF.

Here the CDR3 DNA reads TGTGCCAGCAGTCCCACAGGGTCCTTGGGTTACGAGCAGTACTTC. Residues: CASSPTGSLGYEQYF. This rearrangement joins TRBV27 to TRBJ2-7; weak D call: TRBD1 (6 bases). The germline V gene has CDR1 MNHEY and CDR2 SMNVEV (reference sequence). The CDR3 covers 15 residues. Between the trimmed V and J ends, which lost 5 bases and 4 bases, there was a span of 18 bases.